This T cell receptor (beta chain) was retrieved from a study of blood T cell repertoires in COVID-19. Looking at the study overall: The United States, Italy and Spain were the sources of the acute and convalescent COVID-19 samples. Sample material is recorded as cDNA or gDNA derived from T cells, B-cell-depleted T cells, or PBMCs.

Clones were sequenced by immunoSEQ multiplex PCR, and TCRdb holds only the in-frame ones, with some missing. The table lists fewer than 120,000 clones, roughly 80% of them singletons. Germline CDR1 is LGHNA and CDR2 is YNFKEQ. The CDR3 consists of 15 residues. Deletions cut 4 bases from V and 10 bases from J, with 17 bases between. This chain uses TRBV4-2 with TRBJ1-6, with a tentative D call TRBD1 (5 bases). Material for sequencing was peripheral blood. The TCR was taken from a woman aged 60-75 years with acute or convalescent COVID-19. The DNA of the CDR3 is TGTGCCAGCAGCCTACGACAGCTCCTCGGATCACCCCTCCACTTT. Protein: CASSLRQLLGSPLHF.